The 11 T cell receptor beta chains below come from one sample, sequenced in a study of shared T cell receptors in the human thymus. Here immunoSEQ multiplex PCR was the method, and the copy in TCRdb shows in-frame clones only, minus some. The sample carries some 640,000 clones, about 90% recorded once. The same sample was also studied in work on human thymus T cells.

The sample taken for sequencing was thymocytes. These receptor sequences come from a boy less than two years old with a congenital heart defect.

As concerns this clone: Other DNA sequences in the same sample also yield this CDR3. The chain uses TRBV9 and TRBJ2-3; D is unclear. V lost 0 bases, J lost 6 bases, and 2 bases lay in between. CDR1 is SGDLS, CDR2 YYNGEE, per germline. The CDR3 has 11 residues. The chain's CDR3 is CASSVADTQYF. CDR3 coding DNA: TGTGCCAGCAGCGTAGCGGATACGCAGTATTTT.

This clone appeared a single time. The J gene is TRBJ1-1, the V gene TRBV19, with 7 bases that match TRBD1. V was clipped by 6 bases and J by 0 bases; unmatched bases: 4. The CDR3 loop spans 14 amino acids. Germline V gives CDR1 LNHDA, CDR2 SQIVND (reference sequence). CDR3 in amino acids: CASRMDRMNTEAFF. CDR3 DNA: TGTGCCAGTAGGATGGACAGGATGAACACTGAAGCTTTCTTT.

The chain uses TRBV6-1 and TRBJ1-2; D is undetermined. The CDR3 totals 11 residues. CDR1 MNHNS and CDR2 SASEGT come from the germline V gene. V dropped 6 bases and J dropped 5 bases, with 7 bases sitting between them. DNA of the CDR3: TGTGCCAGCAGGGAGAGGTATGGCTACACCTTC. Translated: CASRERYGYTF.

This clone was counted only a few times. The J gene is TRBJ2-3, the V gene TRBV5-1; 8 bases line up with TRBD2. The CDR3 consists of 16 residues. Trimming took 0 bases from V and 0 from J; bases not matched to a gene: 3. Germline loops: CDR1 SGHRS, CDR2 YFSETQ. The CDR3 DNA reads TGCGCCAGCAGCTTGGGTAGCGGGGCTAGCACAGATACGCAGTATTTT. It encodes CASSLGSGASTDTQYF. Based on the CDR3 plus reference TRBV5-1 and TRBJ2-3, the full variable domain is KAGVTQTPRYLIKTRGQQVTLSCSPISGHRSVSWYQQTPGQGLQFLFEYFSETQRNKGNFPGRFSGRQFSNSRSEMNVSTLELGDSALYLCASSLGSGASTDTQYFGPGTRLTVL.

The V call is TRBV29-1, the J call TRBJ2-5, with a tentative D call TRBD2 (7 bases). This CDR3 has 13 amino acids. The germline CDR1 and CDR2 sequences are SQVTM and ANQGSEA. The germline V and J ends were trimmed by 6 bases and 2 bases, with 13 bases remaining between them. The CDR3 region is CSVDGGAQETQYF. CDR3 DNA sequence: TGCAGCGTGGATGGGGGGGCGCAAGAGACCCAGTACTTC.

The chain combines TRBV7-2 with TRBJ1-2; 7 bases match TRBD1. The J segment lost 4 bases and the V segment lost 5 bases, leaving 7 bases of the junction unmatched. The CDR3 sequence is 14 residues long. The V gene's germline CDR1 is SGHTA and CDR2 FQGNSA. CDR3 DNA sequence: TGTGCCAGCAGCCACCGACAGGGTTCCTATGGCTACACCTTC. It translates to CASSHRQGSYGYTF. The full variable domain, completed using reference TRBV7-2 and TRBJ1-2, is GAGVSQSPSNKVTEKGKDVELRCDPISGHTALYWYRQSLGQGLEFLIYFQGNSAPDKSGLPSDRFSAERTGGSVSTLTIQRTQQEDSAVYLCASSHRQGSYGYTFGSGTRLTVV.

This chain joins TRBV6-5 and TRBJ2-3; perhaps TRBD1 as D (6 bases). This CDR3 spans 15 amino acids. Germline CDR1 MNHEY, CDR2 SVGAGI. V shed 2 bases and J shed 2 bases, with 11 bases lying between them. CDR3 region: CASSYTDRYTDTQYF. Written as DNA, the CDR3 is TGTGCCAGCAGTTACACGGACAGATACACAGATACGCAGTATTTT.

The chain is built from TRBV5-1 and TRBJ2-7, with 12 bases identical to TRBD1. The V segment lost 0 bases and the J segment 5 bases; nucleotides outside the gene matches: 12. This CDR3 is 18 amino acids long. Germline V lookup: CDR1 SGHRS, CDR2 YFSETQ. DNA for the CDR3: TGCGCCAGCAGCTTGGGGGAGTGGGGACAGGGGGCATTGGACGAGCAGTACTTC. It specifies CASSLGEWGQGALDEQYF. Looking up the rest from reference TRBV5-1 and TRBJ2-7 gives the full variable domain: KAGVTQTPRYLIKTRGQQVTLSCSPISGHRSVSWYQQTPGQGLQFLFEYFSETQRNKGNFPGRFSGRQFSNSRSEMNVSTLELGDSALYLCASSLGEWGQGALDEQYFGPGTRLTVT.

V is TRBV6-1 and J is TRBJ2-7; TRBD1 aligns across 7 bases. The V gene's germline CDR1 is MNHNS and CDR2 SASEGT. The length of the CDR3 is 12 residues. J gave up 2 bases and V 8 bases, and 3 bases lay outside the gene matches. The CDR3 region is CASGDRAYEQYF. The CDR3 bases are TGTGCCAGCGGAGACAGGGCCTACGAGCAGTACTTC.

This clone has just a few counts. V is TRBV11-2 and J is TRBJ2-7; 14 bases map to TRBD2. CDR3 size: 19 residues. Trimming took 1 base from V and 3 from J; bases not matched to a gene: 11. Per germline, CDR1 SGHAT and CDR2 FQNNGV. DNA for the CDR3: TGTGCCAGCAGCTTAGGGGCGAGGGGACTAGCGGGAGAACTCTACGAGCAGTACTTC. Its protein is CASSLGARGLAGELYEQYF. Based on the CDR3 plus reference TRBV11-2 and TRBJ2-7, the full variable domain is EAGVAQSPRYKIIEKRQSVAFWCNPISGHATLYWYQQILGQGPKLLIQFQNNGVVDDSQLPKDRFSAERLKGVDSTLKIQPAKLEDSAVYLCASSLGARGLAGELYEQYFGPGTRLTVT.

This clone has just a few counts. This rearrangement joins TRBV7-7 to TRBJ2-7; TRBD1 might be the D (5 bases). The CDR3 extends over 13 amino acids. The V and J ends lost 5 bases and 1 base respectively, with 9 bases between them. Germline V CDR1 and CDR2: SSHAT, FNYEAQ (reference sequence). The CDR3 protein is CASSPTGSYEQYF. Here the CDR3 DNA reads TGTGCCAGCAGCCCCACAGGATCCTACGAGCAGTACTTC.